This is a list of T cell receptor beta chains from one sample in a study of T cells in tuberculosis. Some clones are missing from TCRdb's copy, which holds only in-frame ones; the method was immunoSEQ multiplex PCR. This sample has some 26,000 clones, with approximately 90% found just once. Sequencing input: PBMCs. Receptors originate from a donor aged 10 to 29 with latent tuberculosis or without tuberculosis infection. Some clones in this sample may be carry-over from other donors' samples. CDR3s include the opening cysteine and the closing phenylalanine or tryptophan. Fields, in order: D gene, J gene, V gene, clone size, CDR3 protein, CDR3 DNA. The D gene is left open where the match is weak. A row's size may be missing; if present it is once, few, many or a size class.

>NA|TRBJ1-3|TRBV19|NA
CASSIFRRSSGNTIYF
TGTGCCAGTAGTATCTTTCGACGGAGCTCTGGAAACACCATATATTTT
>NA|TRBJ2-3|TRBV7-8|NA
CASIRGRGGGSTDTQYF
TGTGCCAGCATCCGCGGAAGGGGCGGGGGCTCCACAGATACGCAGTATTTT
>NA|TRBJ1-2|TRBV19|NA
CASNWRGTYGYTF
TGTGCCAGTAATTGGCGGGGGACCTATGGCTACACCTTC
>TRBD1|TRBJ2-5|TRBV28|NA
CASSFMGQQAGETQYF
TGTGCCAGCAGTTTTATGGGACAGCAGGCTGGAGAGACCCAGTACTTC
>NA|TRBJ2-1|TRBV4-3|NA
CASSQVAGRNEQFF
TGCGCCAGCAGCCAGGTTGCAGGGCGGAATGAGCAGTTCTTC
>NA|TRBJ1-4|TRBV7-8|NA
CASSPNTVLEVREKLFF
TGTGCCAGCAGCCCTAATACCGTTTTGGAGGTCCGGGAAAAACTGTTTTTT
>NA|TRBJ1-1|TRBV18|NA
CASSPQQVRGTEAFF
TGTGCCAGCTCACCCCAACAAGTTCGGGGCACTGAAGCTTTCTTT
>NA|TRBJ2-1|TRBV7-3|once
CASSTTGGYNEQFF
TGTGCCAGCAGCACAACCGGAGGCTACAATGAGCAGTTCTTC
>TRBD1|TRBJ2-7|TRBV5-1|NA
CASSHTGTGMLQEPFYEQYF
TGCGCCAGCAGCCACACCGGGACAGGGATGTTGCAAGAACCCTTCTACGAGCAGTACTTC
>NA|TRBJ1-1|TRBV5-1|once
CASSLEGGKAEAFF
TGCGCCAGCAGCTTGGAGGGAGGAAAAGCTGAAGCTTTCTTT
>TRBD2|TRBJ2-2|TRBV15|NA
CATSRDHGGASTGELFF
TGTGCCACCAGCAGAGATCACGGGGGGGCTAGCACCGGGGAGCTGTTTTTT
>NA|TRBJ1-2|TRBV10-2|NA
CASTLYGYTF
TGCGCCAGCACCCTCTATGGCTACACCTTC
>NA|TRBJ1-2|TRBV12-5|once
CASGSPTEKYGYTF
TGTGCTAGTGGTTCGCCGACTGAAAAGTATGGCTACACCTTC
>TRBD1|TRBJ1-2|TRBV7-9|once
CASSPPGQGSSVYGYTF
TGTGCCAGCAGCCCACCGGGACAGGGCTCTTCCGTCTATGGCTACACCTTC
>TRBD2|TRBJ2-7|TRBV5-1|NA
CASRRTSSYEQYF
TGCGCCAGCAGGAGGACTAGCTCCTACGAGCAGTACTTC
>NA|TRBJ1-2|TRBV28|NA
CASSLGGRNYGYTF
TGTGCCAGCAGTTTAGGAGGGAGAAACTATGGCTACACCTTC
>TRBD1|TRBJ2-7|TRBV5-4|once
CASSLDRGNYEQYF
TGTGCCAGCAGCTTGGACAGGGGAAACTACGAGCAGTACTTC
>TRBD1|TRBJ1-2|TRBV5-4|NA
CASNTQGDSYFLGGYTF
TGTGCCAGCAACACCCAAGGGGACAGTTACTTCCTCGGTGGCTACACCTTC
>NA|TRBJ1-4|TRBV2|NA
CASSETLREKLFF
TGTGCCAGCAGTGAGACACTGCGAGAAAAACTGTTTTTT
>TRBD1|TRBJ1-6|TRBV13|NA
CASSSGAGTGMSPLHF
TGTGCCAGCAGCTCAGGGGCCGGGACAGGGATGTCACCCCTCCACTTT
>NA|TRBJ2-1|TRBV30|NA
CAWALGSNNEQFF
TGTGCCTGGGCCCTAGGATCTAACAATGAGCAGTTCTTC
>TRBD2|TRBJ2-2|TRBV18|NA
CASSPGTSGSTGELFF
TGTGCCAGCTCACCCGGGACTAGCGGGAGTACCGGGGAGCTGTTTTTT
>NA|TRBJ2-3|TRBV5-1|NA
CASSSTGHFTDTQYF
TGCGCCAGCAGCTCAACGGGACACTTCACAGATACGCAGTATTTT
>TRBD1|TRBJ1-1|TRBV10-3|NA
CAISERTGEAFF
TGTGCCATCAGTGAGAGGACAGGGGAAGCTTTCTTT
>TRBD2|TRBJ2-7|TRBV12-5|NA
CASGLVPLAGGHYEQYF
TGTGCTAGTGGTTTGGTCCCACTAGCGGGGGGCCACTACGAGCAGTACTTC